This record covers a single T cell receptor (beta chain). This clonotype was observed once. The target of this receptor is not known. It has no much larger one-base neighbor in the sample; base qualities were not kept. One read alone lends weak support. These data come from a study of response to subunit inactivated influenza vaccine (dated by TCRdb to 2017 to 2018). Context from the whole study: Deep quantitative T cell receptor repertoire profiling was used in the study to track responses to a trivalent subunit inactivated influenza vaccine. Points the paper makes about the study in general: The authors proposed that each seasonal influenza vaccination may bring in only a limited number of new T cells.

The junction shows trimming of 5 bases on V and 0 bases on J, and the gene matches do not reach 6 bases of it. The germline V gene provides CDR1 SQVTM and CDR2 ANQGSEA. Counted from cysteine to phenylalanine, this CDR3 has 14 amino acids. The retained sequence is limited to the CDR3, 42 bases, with the frame set at the first base. Receptors were amplified or captured by RT-PCR. These reads were obtained on an Illumina HiSeq 2500. TCRdb itself trimmed the public reads at Q25 with fastp, ran MiXCR and retained productive beta chains. Entries that share a CDR3 protein sequence are merged under the most common genes and DNA. For this sample there are about 620,000 distinct CDR3 sequences; 10% to 12% appear just once. The biggest ten clones account for approximately 9.9% of the sample. These data were also filed under a second study, of T cells expressing NK-cell markers. That second report states: The TCR beta cDNA libraries were made using 5'RACE template switching, a step that added both a universal primer site and unique molecular identifiers. TCR beta-chain repertoires were profiled in sorted CD3+CD56+NKG2C+, CD3+CD56+NKG2C- and CD3+CD56-NKG2C+ T-cell subsets from several donors. Among the eight sequenced donors, only one was HCMV-seronegative, while the other seven were HCMV-seropositive. In several experiments an anti-gammadeltaTCR antibody was added to restrict sorting to alphabetaTCR-expressing T cells. In roughly 6 donors, the dominant CD3+CD56+NKG2C+ clonotypes ranked among the top 10 CD8+ clonotypes, making up roughly 1.0-8% of CD8+ T cells. Those dominant clonotypes were again the most abundant among CD3+CD56-NKG2C+ cells in four donors, at roughly 25-60.1%. Whether the expanded NKG2C-expressing T cell clones were specific for HCMV antigens remained unclear. Randomly selected healthy volunteers, three men and five women, were used as the eight sequenced donors. A commercial ELISA kit detecting HCMV-specific IgG in serum was used to determine HCMV serostatus. Peripheral blood mononuclear cells were isolated from blood by Ficoll density gradient centrifugation. Bulk peripheral blood T-cell repertoires were additionally sequenced from unsorted PBMC for a handful of donors. cDNA synthesis was primed from the TCR beta constant segment and was followed by two successive PCR amplification steps. The libraries were sequenced on Illumina HiSeq 2000/2500, MiSeq or NextSeq, producing 2 x 150 bp reads. MIGEC handled demultiplexing of the reads and grouping by UMI, while MiTCR was used to assemble and quantify clonotypes. To exclude erroneous sequences, any TCR cDNA sequence not supported by at least two reads was discarded. The tcR package was used for downstream repertoire analysis, and clonotypes were matched across fractions by CDR3 nucleotide sequence plus V segment. Antigen specificity was annotated against VDJdb with VDJmatch, allowing one amino acid substitution in CDR3.

The chain is made from TRBV29-1 and TRBJ1-1; the central 7 bases match TRBD1. The sequenced sample was PBMCs from blood, obtained on the day of vaccination. The origin of this receptor is a man in his fifties who received an inactivated influenza vaccine. Donor details come from another sample of the same person, matched by shared clones. The CDR3: CSVYRGSMNTEAFF. The DNA sequence reads TGCAGCGTTTACAGGGGCTCGATGAACACTGAAGCTTTCTTT.